The T cell receptor beta chain under discussion was sequenced for a study of blood T cell repertoires in COVID-19. Across the study: The United States, Italy and Spain were the sources of the acute and convalescent COVID-19 samples.

A single count supports this clone. CDR1 LGHNA and CDR2 YSLEER come from the germline V gene. CDR3 length equals 16 residues. Trimming took 0 bases from V and 6 from J; bases not matched to a gene: 6. Libraries were prepared by immunoSEQ multiplex PCR; TCRdb keeps only in-frame clonotypes and omits some of them. The sample carries some 71,000 clones, less than 95% recorded once. The sequenced material came from peripheral blood. The clonotype originates from a woman aged 18-30 years with acute or convalescent COVID-19. This rearrangement joins TRBV4-3 to TRBJ1-1, with 11 bases matching TRBD1. CDR3 bases: TGCGCCAGCAGCCAAGAAGGACAGGGGGCTATACCTGAAGCTTTCTTT. Translation gives CASSQEGQGAIPEAFF.